Listed here is a single T cell receptor beta chain. Measured with immunoSEQ multiplex PCR; TCRdb has only the in-frame clones, and not every one. The sample yields approximately 92,000 clones, over 90% seen once. This sample was included in a study of siplizumab effects on memory and regulatory T cells. CDR3 length equals 13 residues. CDR1 is SEHNR, CDR2 FQNEAQ, per germline (reference sequence). V lost 0 bases and J 6 bases, leaving 9 bases between the germline ends. The sequence derives from a human donor in good health. V and J are TRBV7-9 and TRBJ2-7; D might be TRBD2 (5 bases). The sample comprised non-Treg CD4+ T cells sorted from blood. The DNA for the CDR3 is TGTGCCAGCAGCTTAGCGGGAGAGCGCGAGCAGTACTTC. It translates to CASSLAGEREQYF. Looking up the rest from reference TRBV7-9 and TRBJ2-7 gives the full variable domain: DTGVSQNPRHKITKRGQNVTFRCDPISEHNRLYWYRQTLGQGPEFLTYFQNEAQLEKSRLLSDRFSAERPKGSFSTLEIQRTEQGDSAMYLCASSLAGEREQYFGPGTRLTVT.